This T cell receptor (beta chain) was captured in a study of blood T cell repertoires in COVID-19 (dated by TCRdb to about 2020). The study in broad terms: Samples covering the acute and convalescent phases of COVID-19 were provided by collaborators in the United States, Italy and Spain. The material from the prospective study consisted of cDNA or gDNA derived from T cells, B-cell-depleted T cells, or PBMCs. The repertoires were made available in a free public database intended to serve as a resource for research on the immune response to SARS-CoV-2. Subjects who had been exposed to COVID-19, were actively infected with it, or had recovered from it provided the deeply sampled blood TCRbeta repertoires that made up the dataset. Samples were obtained from the ongoing ImmuneRACE study (first 160 participants) and from over 1,000 subjects provided by 6 global collaborators. HLA class I and class II types, where available, came from metadata supplied by the sample provider rather than from assay-based typing. Sample metadata almost always included a de-identified subject ID, COVID-19 status, age in years and sex.

The paper's findings and limits, for the study overall: Clinical and demographic metadata were provided uncurated, with the amount varying by source and participant.

Including the terminal cysteine and phenylalanine, the CDR3 comprises 16 residues. Only the CDR3 portion is preserved as DNA: 48 bases, with reading frame beginning at the first base. For this chain, trimming is 4 bases at the V end and 3 bases at the J end, and the number of junction bases without a gene match is 6. Via the germline V gene, CDR1 is MNHEY and CDR2 SVGAGI. TCRbeta CDR3 regions were amplified from genomic DNA by means of the immunoSEQ Assay, a bias-controlled multiplex PCR. In the paper's pipeline: Nucleated cell counts per sample were estimated from amplification of reference gene primers within the assay. To quantify the absolute abundance of each unique TCRbeta CDR3 rearrangement, sequence reads were collapsed and filtered. Productive Simpson clonality was computed per sample as the square root of Simpson's diversity index over productive rearrangements. This immuneACCESS table, as held by TCRdb, lists in-frame sequences with V and J called but not all clones. Of the missing ones, under half trace to an unresolved V gene in checked studies; the others have no known cause. That table furnishes V, J and clone size, whereas the DNA furnished D and trimming. The sample profile shows around 250,000 clones; 80% to 90% of them were found once. The ten largest clones capture 3% to 3.5% of the sample.

As concerns this clone: Its antigen has not been determined. No much larger clonotype is one base removed from it; base qualities were not supplied.

Enrolling through a virtual design, the prospective study's participants ranged in age from about 18 to 89 years and lived across 20 to 25 United States geographic areas. Cohort assignment in the prospective study relied on participant-reported clinical history from a screening survey and a study questionnaire. A participant counted as exposed if, within 2 weeks of entering the study, that participant had been in contact with someone who had a PCR-confirmed or clinician-diagnosed COVID-19 case. In the prospective study, whole blood, serum and a nasopharyngeal or oropharyngeal swab were collected from each participant by mobile phlebotomists. Over a roughly 2-month period, participants in the prospective study had the option of providing additional blood draws and questionnaires. Before DNA extraction, prospective study blood samples were shipped either frozen or at room temperature.

The rearrangement joined TRBV6-5 to TRBJ2-1, and TRBD1 aligns with 10 junction nucleotides. Source material: PBMCs or T cells enriched from blood (not recorded which). The sequence was collected from a woman aged 40 to 49 who had been exposed to COVID-19. The CDR3 amino acid sequence is: CASSSLTGGRYNEQFF. At the DNA level, the sequence is TGTGCCAGCAGTTCACTGACAGGGGGCCGCTACAATGAGCAGTTCTTC.